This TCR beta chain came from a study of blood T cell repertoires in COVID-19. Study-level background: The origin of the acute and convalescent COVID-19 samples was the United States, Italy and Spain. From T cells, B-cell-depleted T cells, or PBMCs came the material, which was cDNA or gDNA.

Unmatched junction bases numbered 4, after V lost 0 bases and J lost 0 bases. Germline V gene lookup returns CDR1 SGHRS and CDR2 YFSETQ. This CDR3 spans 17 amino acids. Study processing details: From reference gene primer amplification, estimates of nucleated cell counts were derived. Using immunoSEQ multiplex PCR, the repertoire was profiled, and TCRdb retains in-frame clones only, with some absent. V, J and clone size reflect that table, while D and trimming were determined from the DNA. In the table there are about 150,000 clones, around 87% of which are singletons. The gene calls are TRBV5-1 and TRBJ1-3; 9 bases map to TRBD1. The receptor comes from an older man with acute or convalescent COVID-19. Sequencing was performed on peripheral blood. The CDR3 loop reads CASSLGGQGISGNTIYF. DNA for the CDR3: TGCGCCAGCAGCTTGGGAGGACAGGGGATCTCTGGAAACACCATATATTTT.